This is a list of T cell receptor beta chains from one sample in a study of blood T cell repertoires in COVID-19. Here immunoSEQ multiplex PCR was the method, and the copy in TCRdb shows in-frame clones only, minus some. The sample gives about 300,000 clones, roughly 86% of which show up once; 1.6% is in the top ten. Sequencing used peripheral blood. These receptors all stem from a woman aged 45 to 65 with acute or convalescent COVID-19. CDR3s include the opening cysteine and the closing phenylalanine or tryptophan. Each record gives: D gene, J gene, V gene, clone size, CDR3 DNA, CDR3 protein. A D gene is named only where the DNA matches it firmly. A row's size may be missing; if present it is once, few, many or a size class.

>TRBD1|TRBJ1-2|TRBV7-9|-
TGTGCCAGCAGCTCGGGACAGGGCACTAACTATGGCTACACCTTC
CASSSGQGTNYGYTF
>-|TRBJ2-5|TRBV4-1|-
TGCGCCAGCAGCCAAGAGGTAGCTGCAGAGACCCAGTACTTC
CASSQEVAAETQYF
>-|TRBJ2-6|TRBV27|-
TGTGCCAGCAGTGTGACAGCCGGGGCCAACGTCCTGACTTTC
CASSVTAGANVLTF
>TRBD2|TRBJ2-7|TRBV5-1|-
TGCGCCAGCAGCTCCGGTGGACTAGCGGGAGGAGTCGACGAGCAGTACTTC
CASSSGGLAGGVDEQYF
>-|TRBJ2-2|TRBV28|-
TGTGCCAGCAGTGGGCAGAGTACCGGGGAGCTGTTTTTT
CASSGQSTGELFF
>TRBD1|TRBJ2-1|TRBV7-2|-
TGTGCCAGCATCTTGGGACAGGGGGCGAATGAGCAGTTCTTC
CASILGQGANEQFF
>-|TRBJ2-7|TRBV24-1|-
TGTGCCACCAGTGAACCCGATGAGGGATCGGCGTACGAGCAGTACTTC
CATSEPDEGSAYEQYF
>TRBD1|TRBJ2-1|TRBV15|few
TGTGCCACCAGCAGGATACAGGGGGACCACAATGAGCAGTTCTTC
CATSRIQGDHNEQFF
>-|TRBJ1-3|TRBV9|-
TGTGCCAGCAGCGTAACAGGAAGTTACTCTGGAAACACCATATATTTT
CASSVTGSYSGNTIYF
>-|TRBJ1-6|TRBV27|-
TGTGCCAGCAGTAATAGCGCCTCCTATAATTCACCCCTCCACTTT
CASSNSASYNSPLHF
>-|TRBJ2-5|TRBV5-8|-
TGTGCCAGCAGCTTCTGGCAGAACCAAGAGACCCAGTACTTC
CASSFWQNQETQYF
>-|TRBJ2-3|TRBV7-2|-
TGTGCCAGCAGCTTAGTTCCCGGGACAGATACGCAGTATTTT
CASSLVPGTDTQYF
>-|TRBJ2-7|TRBV20-1|-
TGCAGTGCTAGTGGCAGGGAAAATTCCTACGAGCAGTACTTC
CSASGRENSYEQYF
>-|TRBJ1-2|TRBV28|-
TGTGCCAGCAGTTTAGACAGCTACTATGGCTACACCTTC
CASSLDSYYGYTF
>-|TRBJ1-1|TRBV30|-
TGTGCCTGGAGTCGGGAGTTGAACACTGAAGCTTTCTTT
CAWSRELNTEAFF
>TRBD2|TRBJ2-5|TRBV6-5|-
TGTGCCAGCAGAAAGCGGGAACAAGAGACCCAGTACTTC
CASRKREQETQYF
>TRBD1|TRBJ1-4|TRBV28|-
TGTGCCGGACCGATCACTCTGACAGGGAAAGTTGAAAAACTGTTTTTT
CAGPITLTGKVEKLFF
>TRBD2|TRBJ2-3|TRBV18|-
TGTGCCAGCTCCCCGGGACTAGCGCGCTCTAGCACAGATACGCAGTATTTT
CASSPGLARSSTDTQYF
>TRBD1|TRBJ1-1|TRBV5-1|once
TGCGCCAGCAGCCCACAGGGGGTCCTTACTCGGGCTTTCTTT
CASSPQGVLTRAFF
>TRBD1|TRBJ1-4|TRBV5-1|-
TGCGCCAGCAGCGATCCACAGGGGGCCCCTGAAAAACTGTTTTTT
CASSDPQGAPEKLFF
>-|TRBJ2-7|TRBV7-5|-
TGTGTCAGAAGCGGGGGACTTACCTACGAGCAGTACTTC
CVRSGGLTYEQYF
>-|TRBJ1-5|TRBV6-5|-
TGTGCCAGCAGTCCAACATATAGCAATCAGCCCCAGCATTTT
CASSPTYSNQPQHF
>-|TRBJ2-7|TRBV3-1/TRBV3-2|-
TGTGCCAGCAGCCCGTCGGGAGACGAGCAGTACTTC
CASSPSGDEQYF
>TRBD1|TRBJ1-4|TRBV7-9|once
TGTGCCAGCAGACTCCAGGGGGCAACTAATGAAAAACTGTTTTTT
CASRLQGATNEKLFF
>TRBD1|TRBJ1-4|TRBV5-1|-
TGCGCCAGCAGCTTGACCGGGACAGCTAATGAAAAACTGTTTTTT
CASSLTGTANEKLFF
>-|TRBJ2-3|TRBV27|once
TGTGCCAGCAGCCCCTCCGGGACTCGGTATTTAACAGATACGCAGTATTTT
CASSPSGTRYLTDTQYF
>TRBD1|TRBJ1-2|TRBV5-4|few
TGTGCCAGCAGCAGCCGACAGGGCGGAAACTATGGCTACACCTTC
CASSSRQGGNYGYTF
>TRBD1|TRBJ2-2|TRBV7-6|-
TGTGCCAGCAGCTTACGGGGGACAGGGGTGAACACCGGGGAGCTGTTTTTT
CASSLRGTGVNTGELFF
>-|TRBJ2-3|TRBV7-2|-
TGTGCCAGCAGCTTTAGGGGGGCTAGCGGAAGCACAGATACGCAGTATTTT
CASSFRGASGSTDTQYF
>-|TRBJ2-3|TRBV3-1/TRBV3-2|-
TGTGCCAGCAGCCAAGTTGAGGGAATGACAGATACGCAGTATTTT
CASSQVEGMTDTQYF
>TRBD2|TRBJ2-1|TRBV19|-
TGTGCCAGTAGTATGGAGGTACTAGCGGGATACAATGAGCAGTTCTTC
CASSMEVLAGYNEQFF
>TRBD1|TRBJ2-2|TRBV2|-
TGTGCCAGCACTTTGGACAGGGGGGGATCCGGGGAGCTGTTTTTT
CASTLDRGGSGELFF
>-|TRBJ2-3|TRBV9|-
TGTGCCAGCAGCGTGGCGGTCGGCACAGATACGCAGTATTTT
CASSVAVGTDTQYF
>-|TRBJ2-3|TRBV5-1|-
TGCGCCAGCAGTTCGTCGGGGAGGACCACAGATACGCAGTATTTT
CASSSSGRTTDTQYF
>-|TRBJ2-1|TRBV28|-
TGTGCCAGCAGTTTTCCACAGGGTAATGAGCAGTTCTTC
CASSFPQGNEQFF
>TRBD1|TRBJ1-1|TRBV5-6|-
TGTGCCAGCAGCTCAACAGGGGGAGAAACTGAAGCTTTCTTT
CASSSTGGETEAFF
>TRBD2|TRBJ2-1|TRBV2|-
TGTGCCAGCAGGCGCGGACTAGCGGGTACCGGGGCCATTAGGAATGAGCAGTTCTTC
CASRRGLAGTGAIRNEQFF
>TRBD2|TRBJ2-4|TRBV24-1|-
TGTGCCACCAGTGAGGGGGGGGCCAAAAACATTCAGTACTTC
CATSEGGAKNIQYF
>-|TRBJ1-6|TRBV7-8|-
TGTGCCAGCTTCATAGGGGTTGATAATTCACCCCTCCACTTT
CASFIGVDNSPLHF
>TRBD2|TRBJ2-3|TRBV3-1/TRBV3-2|-
TGTGCCAGCAGCCTGTATACGGGACTAGCGGGAACAGATGCGCAGTATTTT
CASSLYTGLAGTDAQYF
>-|TRBJ1-5|TRBV28|-
TGTGCCAGCAGTACTAACAGGGTGGATCAGCCCCAGCATTTT
CASSTNRVDQPQHF
>TRBD1|TRBJ2-7|TRBV29-1|-
TGCAGCGTTGAAGGGGTGGCCAGGGGGCGCGGCGAGCAGTACTTC
CSVEGVARGRGEQYF
>-|TRBJ2-3|TRBV29-1|-
TGCAGCGTTAATACAGGCGATACGCAGTATTTT
CSVNTGDTQYF
>TRBD1|TRBJ2-5|TRBV24-1|-
TGTGCCACCAGACCCTGGGACAGGGTAATAGAGACCCAGTACTTC
CATRPWDRVIETQYF
>-|TRBJ2-7|TRBV4-1|-
TGCGCCAGCAGCCAAGATAGAGGCTCCTACGAGCAGTACTTC
CASSQDRGSYEQYF
>-|TRBJ2-5|TRBV5-4|-
TGTGCCAGCAGCTTGGGCAGCGGGGAGGGGGAGGAGACCCAGTACTTC
CASSLGSGEGEETQYF
>TRBD2|TRBJ2-1|TRBV10-3|-
TGTGCCATCAGTGAGCGACTAGCGGGGGACAATGAGCAGTTCTTC
CAISERLAGDNEQFF
>-|TRBJ1-5|TRBV18|-
TGTGCCAGCTCAGCACGGACAGTTAATCAGCCCCAGCATTTT
CASSARTVNQPQHF
>-|TRBJ2-1|TRBV20-1|-
TGCAGTGCTAGACCTTACAATGAGCAGTTCTTC
CSARPYNEQFF